This TCR beta chain stems from a study of T cell repertoires in cytomegalovirus infection. As for the study in general: As its CMV epitopes, the study selected recently identified HLA-C-restricted and well-studied HLA-B-restricted targets. It can be stated that public TCR beta signatures indicated CMV infection as well as a matching HLA type.

Trimming left V 3 bases short and J 0 bases short, with 9 bases between. This CDR3 is built from 15 residues. Looked up from germline, CDR1 is SGHTA and CDR2 is FQGNSA. On this clonotype itself: The antigen remains unidentified.

From the reads, TCRdb called clonotypes with MiXCR, one entry per CDR3 protein. This sample carries approximately 220,000 distinct CDR3 sequences, 38% of them seen once, and the ten largest clones take roughly three fifths. Study-level findings and limits: CMV-specific TCR beta clonotypes restricted by HLA-C were the ones dominating the ex vivo response.

The sample consisted of CD8+ T cells from cultured PBMCs, taken from culture after CMV antigen stimulation. This rearrangement joins TRBV7-2 to TRBJ1-3; D is unresolved. The TCR comes from a human donor in good health (CMV status not recorded). Some clones in this sample may be carry-over from other donors' samples. This CDR3 is CASSLGFSSGNTIYF. CDR3 bases: TGTGCCAGCAGCTTGGGGTTTAGCTCTGGAAACACCATATATTTT.